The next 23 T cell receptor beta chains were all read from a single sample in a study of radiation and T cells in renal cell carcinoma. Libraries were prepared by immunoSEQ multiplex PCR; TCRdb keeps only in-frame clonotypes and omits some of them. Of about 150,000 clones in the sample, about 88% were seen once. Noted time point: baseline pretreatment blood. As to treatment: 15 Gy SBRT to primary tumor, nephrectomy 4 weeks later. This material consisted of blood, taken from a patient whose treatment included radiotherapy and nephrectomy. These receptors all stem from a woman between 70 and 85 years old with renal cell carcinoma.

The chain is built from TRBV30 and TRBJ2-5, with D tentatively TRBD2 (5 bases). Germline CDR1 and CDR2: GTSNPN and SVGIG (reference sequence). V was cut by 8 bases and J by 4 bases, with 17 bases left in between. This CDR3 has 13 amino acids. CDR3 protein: CARSSVGGETQYF. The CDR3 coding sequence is TGTGCCCGTTCGAGCGTAGGAGGAGAGACCCAGTACTTC. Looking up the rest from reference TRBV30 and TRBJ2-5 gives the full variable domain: SQTIHQWPATLVQPVGSPLSLECTVEGTSNPNLYWYRQAAGRGLQLLFYSVGIGQISSEVPQNLSASRPQDRQFILSSKKLLLSDSGFYLCARSSVGGETQYFGPGTRLLVL.

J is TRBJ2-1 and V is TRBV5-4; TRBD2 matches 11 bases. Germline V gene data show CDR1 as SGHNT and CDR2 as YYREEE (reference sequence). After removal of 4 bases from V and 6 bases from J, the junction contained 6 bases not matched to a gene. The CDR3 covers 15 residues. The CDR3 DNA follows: TGTGCCAGCAGCACGGGACTAGCGGTCCTCAATGAGCAGTTCTTC. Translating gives CASSTGLAVLNEQFF.

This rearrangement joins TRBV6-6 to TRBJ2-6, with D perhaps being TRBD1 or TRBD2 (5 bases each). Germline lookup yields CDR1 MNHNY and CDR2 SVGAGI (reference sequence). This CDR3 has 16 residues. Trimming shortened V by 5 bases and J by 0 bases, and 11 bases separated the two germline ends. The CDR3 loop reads CASSPGRFSGANVLTF. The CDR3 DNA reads TGTGCCAGCAGTCCGGGACGCTTCTCTGGGGCCAACGTCCTGACTTTC.

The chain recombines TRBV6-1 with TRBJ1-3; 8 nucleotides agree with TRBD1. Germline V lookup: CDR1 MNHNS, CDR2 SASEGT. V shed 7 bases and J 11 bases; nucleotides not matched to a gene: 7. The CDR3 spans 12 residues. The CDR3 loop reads CASTPGQAAIYF. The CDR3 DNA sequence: TGTGCCAGCACCCCGGGACAGGCCGCCATATATTTT.

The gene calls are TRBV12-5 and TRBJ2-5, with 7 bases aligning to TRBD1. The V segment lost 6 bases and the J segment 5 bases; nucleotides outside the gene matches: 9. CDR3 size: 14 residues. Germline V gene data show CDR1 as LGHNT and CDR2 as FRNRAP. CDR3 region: CASGSGQPPETQYF. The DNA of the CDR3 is TGTGCTAGTGGGTCGGGACAGCCTCCGGAGACCCAGTACTTC.

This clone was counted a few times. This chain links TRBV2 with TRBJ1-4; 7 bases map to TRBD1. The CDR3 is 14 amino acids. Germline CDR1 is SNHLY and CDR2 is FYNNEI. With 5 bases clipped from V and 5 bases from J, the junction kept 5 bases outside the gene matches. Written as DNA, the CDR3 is TGTGCCAGCAGTAAACCGGGACAGAATGAAAAACTGTTTTTT. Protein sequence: CASSKPGQNEKLFF. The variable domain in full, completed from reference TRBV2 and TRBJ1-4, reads EPEVTQTPSHQVTQMGQEVILRCVPISNHLYFYWYRQILGQKVEFLVSFYNNEISEKSEIFDDQFSVERPDGSNFTLKIRSTKLEDSAMYFCASSKPGQNEKLFFGSGTQLSVL.

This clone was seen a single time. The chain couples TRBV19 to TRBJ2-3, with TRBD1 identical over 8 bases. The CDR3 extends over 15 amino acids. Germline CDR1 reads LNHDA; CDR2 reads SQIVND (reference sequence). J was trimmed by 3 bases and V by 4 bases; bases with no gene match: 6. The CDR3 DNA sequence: TGTGCCAGTAGTAAACAGGGGGTTGGGACAGATACGCAGTATTTT. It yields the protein CASSKQGVGTDTQYF.

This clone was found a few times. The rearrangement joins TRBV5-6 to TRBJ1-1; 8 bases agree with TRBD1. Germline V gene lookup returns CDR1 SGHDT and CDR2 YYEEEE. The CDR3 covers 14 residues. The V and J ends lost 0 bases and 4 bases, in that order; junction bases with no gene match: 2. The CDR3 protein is CASSLGQGSTEAFF. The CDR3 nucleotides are TGTGCCAGCAGCTTGGGACAGGGGAGCACTGAAGCTTTCTTT.

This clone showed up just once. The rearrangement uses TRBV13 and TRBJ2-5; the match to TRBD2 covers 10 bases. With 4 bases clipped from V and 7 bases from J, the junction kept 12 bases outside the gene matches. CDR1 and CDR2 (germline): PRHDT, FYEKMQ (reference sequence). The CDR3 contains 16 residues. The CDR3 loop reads CASSSTAAGGLGTQYF. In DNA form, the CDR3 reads TGTGCCAGCAGCTCCACCGCAGCGGGGGGGCTTGGGACCCAGTACTTC.

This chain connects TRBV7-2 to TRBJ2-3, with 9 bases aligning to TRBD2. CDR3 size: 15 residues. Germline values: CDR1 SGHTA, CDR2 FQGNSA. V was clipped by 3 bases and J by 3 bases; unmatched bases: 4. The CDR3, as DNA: TGTGCCAGCAGCTTTGGGGCGGGGGGGACAGATACGCAGTATTTT. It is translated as CASSFGAGGTDTQYF. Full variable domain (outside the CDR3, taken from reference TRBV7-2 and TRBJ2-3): GAGVSQSPSNKVTEKGKDVELRCDPISGHTALYWYRQSLGQGLEFLIYFQGNSAPDKSGLPSDRFSAERTGGSVSTLTIQRTQQEDSAVYLCASSFGAGGTDTQYFGPGTRLTVL.

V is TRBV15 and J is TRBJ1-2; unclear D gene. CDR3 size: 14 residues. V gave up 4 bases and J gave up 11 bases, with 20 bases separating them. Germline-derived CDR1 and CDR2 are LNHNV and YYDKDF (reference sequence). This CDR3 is CATSISPGRTFYTF. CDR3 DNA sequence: TGTGCCACCAGCATAAGCCCGGGGAGGACTTTTTACACCTTC.

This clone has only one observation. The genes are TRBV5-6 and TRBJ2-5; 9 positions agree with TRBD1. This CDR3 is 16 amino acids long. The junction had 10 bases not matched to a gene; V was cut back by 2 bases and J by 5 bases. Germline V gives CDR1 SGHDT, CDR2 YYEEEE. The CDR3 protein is CASSFSFRDREETQYF. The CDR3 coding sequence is TGTGCCAGCAGCTTTTCGTTCCGGGACAGGGAGGAGACCCAGTACTTC. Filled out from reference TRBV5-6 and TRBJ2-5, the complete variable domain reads DAGVTQSPTHLIKTRGQQVTLRCSPKSGHDTVSWYQQALGQGPQFIFQYYEEEERQRGNFPDRFSGHQFPNYSSELNVNALLLGDSALYLCASSFSFRDREETQYFGPGTRLLVL.

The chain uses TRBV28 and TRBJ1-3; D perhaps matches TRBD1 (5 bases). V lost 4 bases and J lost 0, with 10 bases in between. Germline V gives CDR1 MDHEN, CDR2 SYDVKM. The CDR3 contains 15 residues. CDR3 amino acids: CASSSGFSSGNTIYF. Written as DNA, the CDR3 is TGTGCCAGCAGTTCAGGGTTTAGCTCTGGAAACACCATATATTTT.

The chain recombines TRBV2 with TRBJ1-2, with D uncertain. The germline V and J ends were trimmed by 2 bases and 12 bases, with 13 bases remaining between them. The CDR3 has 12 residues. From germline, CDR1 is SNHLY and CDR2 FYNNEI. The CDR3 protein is CASSELRGLNTF. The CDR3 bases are TGTGCCAGCAGTGAATTGCGTGGACTTAACACCTTC.

The CDR3 DNA follows: TGCGCCAGCAGCCAGGTTTTCAGGGGTGACTATGGCTACACCTTC. Translated: CASSQVFRGDYGYTF. The chain recombines TRBV4-3 with TRBJ1-2; D is perhaps TRBD1 (6 bases). CDR3 length: 15 amino acids. Trimming took off 3 bases at V and 3 bases at J, with 14 bases between the two ends. CDR1 is LGHNA, CDR2 YSLEER, per germline.

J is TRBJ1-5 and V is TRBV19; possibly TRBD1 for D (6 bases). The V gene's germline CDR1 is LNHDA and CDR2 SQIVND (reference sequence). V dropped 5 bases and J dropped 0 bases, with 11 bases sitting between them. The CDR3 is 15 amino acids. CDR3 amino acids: CASSWDIGSNQPQHF. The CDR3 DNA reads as TGTGCCAGTAGTTGGGACATCGGTAGCAATCAGCCCCAGCATTTT.

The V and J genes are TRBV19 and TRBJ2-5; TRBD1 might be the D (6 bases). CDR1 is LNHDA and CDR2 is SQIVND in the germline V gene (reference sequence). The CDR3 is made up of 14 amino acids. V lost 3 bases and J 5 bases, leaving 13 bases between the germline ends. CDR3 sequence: CASSIEGGRETQYF. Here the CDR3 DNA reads TGTGCCAGTAGTATTGAAGGGGGTCGGGAGACCCAGTACTTC.

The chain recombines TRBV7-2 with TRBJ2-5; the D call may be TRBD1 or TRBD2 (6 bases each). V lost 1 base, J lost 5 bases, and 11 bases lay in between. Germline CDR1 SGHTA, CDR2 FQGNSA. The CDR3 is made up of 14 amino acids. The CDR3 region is CASSLGGAWETQYF. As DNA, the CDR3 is TGTGCCAGCAGCTTAGGGGGGGCTTGGGAGACCCAGTACTTC.

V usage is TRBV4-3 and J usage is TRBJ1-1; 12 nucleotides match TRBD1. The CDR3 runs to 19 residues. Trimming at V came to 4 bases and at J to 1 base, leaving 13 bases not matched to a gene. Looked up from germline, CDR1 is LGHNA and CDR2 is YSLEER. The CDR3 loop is CASSPRPGQGAVGNTEAFF. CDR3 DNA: TGCGCCAGCAGCCCGCGACCGGGACAGGGGGCCGTAGGGAACACTGAAGCTTTCTTT.

The CDR3 region is CASSHPRDNLNPRNYGYTF. CDR3 in DNA: TGCGCCAGCAGCCACCCCCGGGATAACTTAAACCCACGTAACTATGGCTACACCTTC. The chain has TRBV4-1 and TRBJ1-2; D is undetermined. CDR1 and CDR2 from the germline V gene are MGHRA and YSYEKL. V lost 3 bases, J lost 1 base, and 24 bases lay in between. This CDR3 is 19 amino acids long.

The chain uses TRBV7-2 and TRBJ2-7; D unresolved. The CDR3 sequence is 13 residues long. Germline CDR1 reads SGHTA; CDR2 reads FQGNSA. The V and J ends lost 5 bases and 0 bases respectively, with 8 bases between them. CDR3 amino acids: CASSTVNSYEQYF. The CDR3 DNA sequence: TGTGCCAGCAGCACGGTCAACTCCTACGAGCAGTACTTC.

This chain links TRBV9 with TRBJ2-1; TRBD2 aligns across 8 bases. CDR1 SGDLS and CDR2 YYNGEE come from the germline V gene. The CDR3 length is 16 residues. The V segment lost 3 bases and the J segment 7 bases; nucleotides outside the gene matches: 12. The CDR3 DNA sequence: TGTGCCAGCAGCGCCCGAGCCGGACGGGAGGGGAATGAGCAGTTCTTC. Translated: CASSARAGREGNEQFF.

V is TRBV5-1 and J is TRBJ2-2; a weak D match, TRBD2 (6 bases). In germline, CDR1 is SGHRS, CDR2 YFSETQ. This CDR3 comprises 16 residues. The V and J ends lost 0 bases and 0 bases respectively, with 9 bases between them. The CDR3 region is CASSLGRDPNTGELFF. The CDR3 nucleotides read TGCGCCAGCAGCTTGGGGCGGGACCCGAACACCGGGGAGCTGTTTTTT.